The 18 T cell receptor beta chains presented below share a single source sample, sequenced in a study of shared clonotypes between healthy human individuals (TCRdb year 2020). Library method: the immunoSEQ multiplex PCR assay. Sourced from immuneACCESS, this table was stored by TCRdb with only in-frame sequences that have V and J called. A share of the clones is absent; for the studies checked, an unresolved V gene accounts for under half, and the remainder has no known explanation. Within this sample are hundreds of thousands of clones, with 76% of them counted one time only. Clones ranked in the top ten supply 10% to 15% of the sample. Sequencing used PBMCs. These receptors came from a woman aged 40 to 49 in good health. Some clones in this sample may be carry-over from other donors' samples.

The gene calls are TRBV5-4 and TRBJ2-3, with D uncertain. There are 13 residues in the CDR3. The V end was cut by 4 bases, the J end by 3 bases, with 9 bases between. The germline gives CDR1 SGHNT, CDR2 YYREEE (reference sequence). The CDR3 nucleotides are TGTGCCAGCAGCAGCGACTCAACAGATACGCAGTATTTT. Translation: CASSSDSTDTQYF.

This CDR3 is CASTAYQETQYF. For the CDR3, the DNA is TGTGCCAGCACTGCCTACCAAGAGACCCAGTACTTC. The J gene is TRBJ2-5, the V gene TRBV2; D gene ambiguous. Germline CDR1 is SNHLY and CDR2 is FYNNEI. The length of the CDR3 is 12 residues. The V gene lost 7 bases and the J gene lost 0 bases, with 6 bases spanning the gap. Drawing the rest from reference TRBV2 and TRBJ2-5, the complete variable domain is EPEVTQTPSHQVTQMGQEVILRCVPISNHLYFYWYRQILGQKVEFLVSFYNNEISEKSEIFDDQFSVERPDGSNFTLKIRSTKLEDSAMYFCASTAYQETQYFGPGTRLLVL.

The CDR3 here is CAWGLAVQETQYF. CDR3 coding DNA: TGTGCCTGGGGACTAGCGGTCCAAGAGACCCAGTACTTC. The V and J genes are TRBV30 and TRBJ2-5; 10 nucleotides agree with TRBD2. The junction had 1 base not matched to a gene; V was cut back by 5 bases and J by 1 base. CDR1 is GTSNPN, CDR2 SVGIG, per germline (reference sequence). The CDR3 is 13 residues long.

This clone was detected once. This chain joins TRBV27 and TRBJ1-2, with 9 positions matching TRBD1. The germline V gene encodes CDR1 MNHEY and CDR2 SMNVEV (reference sequence). This CDR3 is 17 amino acids long. Germline trimming cut 4 bases from V and 4 bases from J; bases unmatched to any gene: 13. CDR3 region: CASSSLFRDRGIYGYTF. Here the CDR3 DNA reads TGTGCCAGCAGTTCCTTATTTAGAGACAGGGGGATCTATGGCTACACCTTC.

The J gene is TRBJ2-1, the V gene TRBV14; the match to TRBD2 covers 9 bases. The CDR3 has 16 residues. The V gene end was trimmed by 0 bases and the J gene end by 6 bases; junction bases not matched to a gene: 6. The germline CDR1 and CDR2 sequences are SGHDN and FVKESK. The CDR3 region has the DNA TGTGCCAGCAGCCAAGATCGGATAGCGGGAGTCAATGAGCAGTTCTTC. This translates into CASSQDRIAGVNEQFF. Filled out from reference TRBV14 and TRBJ2-1, the complete variable domain reads EAGVTQFPSHSVIEKGQTVTLRCDPISGHDNLYWYRRVMGKEIKFLLHFVKESKQDESGMPNNRFLAERTGGTYSTLKVQPAELEDSGVYFCASSQDRIAGVNEQFFGPGTRLTVL.

Comment on this clone: A far larger clone lies a single base away; this is likely a read error. V is TRBV29-1 and J is TRBJ1-2, with D perhaps TRBD1 (5 bases). The CDR3 consists of 15 residues. Trimming pared 4 bases from V and 0 bases from J, leaving 15 bases between. The germline CDR1 and CDR2 sequences are SQVTM and ANQGSEA. This CDR3 is CSVGGGARANYGYTF. The CDR3 nucleotides are TGCAGCGTTGGTGGAGGGGCAAGAGCTAACTATGGCTACACCTTC.

Concerning this clone: This may arise from a read error, as a much more abundant clone is one base away. J is TRBJ1-2 and V is TRBV30; TRBD1 aligns across 10 bases. This CDR3 spans 16 amino acids. CDR1 is GTSNPN and CDR2 is SVGIG in the germline V gene (reference sequence). CDR3 DNA: TGTGCCTGGAGCAGAGACAGGGGGCAGGGCCATGGTGGCTACGCCTTC. This gives the protein CAWSRDRGQGHGGYAF.

Worth noting for this clone: Other nucleotide sequences in the sample specify the same CDR3. This CDR3 reads CASSQGQTKNSPLHF. The CDR3, as DNA: TGCGCCAGCAGCCAGGGACAGACGAAAAATTCACCCCTCCACTTT. The V and J genes are TRBV4-1 and TRBJ1-6; TRBD1 agrees at 7 bases. Looked up from germline, CDR1 is MGHRA and CDR2 is YSYEKL. The trim removed 3 bases at V and 7 bases at J, leaving 6 bases unmatched. This CDR3 contains 15 residues.

The chain uses TRBV30 and TRBJ2-5; the D gene is possibly TRBD2 (8 bases). Germline values: CDR1 GTSNPN, CDR2 SVGIG (reference sequence). Trimming stripped 2 bases from V and 1 base from J, with 23 bases between. This CDR3 contains 18 residues. The CDR3 is CAWSLSWTGLALQETQYF. CDR3 nucleotides: TGTGCCTGGAGTTTATCGTGGACAGGACTAGCCCTCCAAGAGACCCAGTACTTC.

This clone has just a few counts. The V call is TRBV7-9, the J call TRBJ1-1; D may be TRBD1 (6 bases). Trimming took 1 base from V and 1 from J, leaving 10 bases between them. The CDR3 runs to 15 residues. Germline CDR1 reads SEHNR; CDR2 reads FQNEAQ (reference sequence). The CDR3 nucleotides read TGTGCCAGCAGCTTAGACGGGACACCGAACACTGAAGCTTTCTTT. It codes for CASSLDGTPNTEAFF. Complete variable domain (other parts from reference TRBV7-9 and TRBJ1-1): DTGVSQNPRHKITKRGQNVTFRCDPISEHNRLYWYRQTLGQGPEFLTYFQNEAQLEKSRLLSDRFSAERPKGSFSTLEIQRTEQGDSAMYLCASSLDGTPNTEAFFGQGTRLTVV.

V gene TRBV7-2 combines with J gene TRBJ1-1; D may be TRBD1 (6 bases). Trimming removed 1 base at V and 11 bases at J, with 14 bases between. This CDR3 region has 13 residues. Germline assignment: CDR1 SGHTA and CDR2 FQGNSA. CDR3 loop: CASSLGTALMAFF. Written as DNA, the CDR3 is TGTGCCAGCAGCTTAGGGACAGCCTTAATGGCTTTCTTT. Full variable domain (outside the CDR3, taken from reference TRBV7-2 and TRBJ1-1): GAGVSQSPSNKVTEKGKDVELRCDPISGHTALYWYRQSLGQGLEFLIYFQGNSAPDKSGLPSDRFSAERTGGSVSTLTIQRTQQEDSAVYLCASSLGTALMAFFGQGTRLTVV.

This chain links TRBV10-3 with TRBJ1-5; tentative D call: TRBD1 (6 bases). The V end lost 2 bases, the J end lost 5 bases, and 7 bases lay between the germline ends. Germline CDR1 ENHRY, CDR2 SYGVKD. The CDR3 has 13 amino acids. CDR3 in amino acids: CAISERGHQPQHF. DNA of the CDR3: TGTGCCATCAGTGAGCGGGGGCATCAGCCCCAGCATTTT.

The chain recombines TRBV7-3 with TRBJ2-3; TRBD2 matches at 12 bases. There are 15 residues in the CDR3. CDR1 and CDR2 from the germline V gene are SGHTA and FQGTGA. V trimming: 3 bases; J trimming: 4 bases; junction bases outside the gene matches: 2. CDR3 DNA sequence: TGTGCCAGCAGCTTGACTAGCGGGAGCGCAGATACGCAGTATTTT. Its protein product is CASSLTSGSADTQYF.

The V call is TRBV9, the J call TRBJ2-6, with D perhaps being TRBD1 or TRBD2 (6 bases each). CDR1 is SGDLS, CDR2 YYNGEE, per germline. The V end was cut by 4 bases, the J end by 0 bases, with 11 bases between. The CDR3 extends over 16 amino acids. The CDR3 loop is CASSRGPNSGANVLTF. CDR3 sequence (DNA): TGTGCCAGCAGCCGGGGGCCCAACTCTGGGGCCAACGTCCTGACTTTC.

For this clone: A clone one base away is much larger, so this may be a read error. The genes are TRBV7-2 and TRBJ2-7; D might be TRBD2 (6 bases). Germline V CDR1 and CDR2: SGHTA, FQGNSA. CDR3 size: 16 residues. The CDR3 DNA reads TGTGCCAGCAGACGGGCTGGTGCGGGAAGCTCCTACGAGCAGCACTTC. Amino acid sequence: CASRRAGAGSSYEQHF.

The chain has TRBV4-3 and TRBJ1-2; 7 bases map to TRBD1. Germline CDR1 is LGHNA and CDR2 is YSLEER. Trimming removed 1 base from V and 8 bases from J; junction bases left unmatched: 13. CDR3 length: 16 amino acids. DNA of the CDR3: TGCGCCAGCAGCCAAGTTACAGGGGACGGGATTTGGGGCTACACCTTC. Translation gives CASSQVTGDGIWGYTF.

Regarding this clone: Other DNA sequences in the same sample also yield this CDR3. The gene calls are TRBV18 and TRBJ1-1; no reliable D call. Trimming took 1 base from V and 1 from J, leaving 4 bases between them. The CDR3 spans 13 residues. The V gene's germline CDR1 is KGHSH and CDR2 LQKENI. In DNA, the CDR3 is TGTGCCAGCTCACCACGCGAGAACACTGAAGCTTTCTTT. Translating it yields CASSPRENTEAFF. Looking up the rest from reference TRBV18 and TRBJ1-1 gives the full variable domain: NAGVMQNPRHLVRRRGQEARLRCSPMKGHSHVYWYRQLPEEGLKFMVYLQKENIIDESGMPKERFSAEFPKEGPSILRIQQVVRGDSAAYFCASSPRENTEAFFGQGTRLTVV.

The chain is built from TRBV5-1 and TRBJ2-1; no clear D. CDR1 is SGHRS, CDR2 YFSETQ, per germline. The CDR3 loop spans 14 amino acids. V was clipped by 0 bases and J by 6 bases, with 10 bases between them. The CDR3 region is CASSLDGLINEQFF. For the CDR3, the DNA is TGCGCCAGCAGCTTGGATGGGCTGATCAATGAGCAGTTCTTC.